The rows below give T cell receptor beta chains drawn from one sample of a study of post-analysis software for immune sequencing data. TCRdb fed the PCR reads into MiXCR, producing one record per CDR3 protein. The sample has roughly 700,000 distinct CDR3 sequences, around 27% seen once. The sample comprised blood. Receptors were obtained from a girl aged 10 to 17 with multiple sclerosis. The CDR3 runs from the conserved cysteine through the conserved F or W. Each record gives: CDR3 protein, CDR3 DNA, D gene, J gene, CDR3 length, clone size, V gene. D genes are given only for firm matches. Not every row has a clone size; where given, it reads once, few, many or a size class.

cdr3_aa: CAPYRGHNQPQHF
cdr3_nt: TGTGCCCCCTACCGCGGTCACAATCAGCCCCAGCATTTT
d_call: .
j_call: TRBJ1-5
cdr3_length: 13
clone_size: few
v_call: TRBV10-3

cdr3_aa: CASSLNGGKSYNEQYF
cdr3_nt: TGTGCCAGCAGTCTTAACGGGGGGAAATCCTACAATGAGCAGTACTTC
d_call: TRBD2
j_call: TRBJ2-7
cdr3_length: 16
clone_size: .
v_call: TRBV12-3/TRBV12-4

cdr3_aa: CRTRGSSYEQYF
cdr3_nt: TGCCGTACTCGGGGGAGCTCCTACGAGCAGTACTTC
d_call: .
j_call: TRBJ2-7
cdr3_length: 12
clone_size: many
v_call: TRBV20-1

cdr3_aa: CSVEGLSFTDTQYF
cdr3_nt: TGCAGCGTTGAGGGGTTATCCTTCACAGATACGCAGTATTTT
d_call: .
j_call: TRBJ2-3
cdr3_length: 14
clone_size: many
v_call: TRBV29-1

cdr3_aa: CSARDEGARGEKLFF
cdr3_nt: TGCAGTGCTAGAGATGAGGGGGCAAGGGGTGAAAAACTGTTTTTT
d_call: TRBD1
j_call: TRBJ1-4
cdr3_length: 15
clone_size: .
v_call: TRBV20-1

cdr3_aa: CAGSLFIRTQSYNEQFF
cdr3_nt: TGTGCCGGCAGCTTATTCATTAGGACCCAATCCTACAATGAGCAGTTCTTC
d_call: .
j_call: TRBJ2-1
cdr3_length: 17
clone_size: .
v_call: TRBV11-2

cdr3_aa: CASSSGDRRNTGELFF
cdr3_nt: TGCGCCAGCAGCTCGGGGGACAGAAGGAACACCGGGGAGCTGTTTTTT
d_call: .
j_call: TRBJ2-2
cdr3_length: 16
clone_size: .
v_call: TRBV5-1

cdr3_aa: CSASQGQETQYF
cdr3_nt: TGCAGTGCGTCACAGGGCCAAGAGACCCAGTACTTC
d_call: .
j_call: TRBJ2-5
cdr3_length: 12
clone_size: few
v_call: TRBV20-1

cdr3_aa: CASSGRGQMGSPLHF
cdr3_nt: TGTGCCAGCAGTGGCAGGGGGCAAATGGGTTCACCCCTCCACTTT
d_call: TRBD1
j_call: TRBJ1-6
cdr3_length: 15
clone_size: few
v_call: TRBV27

cdr3_aa: CASRGAGGRTDTQYF
cdr3_nt: TGCGCCAGCCGGGGGGCGGGGGGCCGTACAGATACGCAGTATTTT
d_call: TRBD2
j_call: TRBJ2-3
cdr3_length: 15
clone_size: .
v_call: TRBV10-2

cdr3_aa: CAALPGPGEKLFF
cdr3_nt: TGTGCCGCTCTTCCCGGACCCGGTGAAAAACTGTTTTTT
d_call: .
j_call: TRBJ1-4
cdr3_length: 13
clone_size: few
v_call: TRBV2

cdr3_aa: CASSYRGRNSGNTIYF
cdr3_nt: TGTGCCAGCAGTTACCGAGGACGTAACTCTGGAAACACCATATATTTT
d_call: .
j_call: TRBJ1-3
cdr3_length: 16
clone_size: .
v_call: TRBV6-6

cdr3_aa: CSVTYGYTF
cdr3_nt: TGCAGTGTTACCTATGGCTACACCTTC
d_call: .
j_call: TRBJ1-2
cdr3_length: 9
clone_size: .
v_call: TRBV20-1

cdr3_aa: CASRFSGGAPTDTQYF
cdr3_nt: TGTGCCTCCAGGTTTTCCGGGGGGGCCCCCACAGATACGCAGTATTTT
d_call: TRBD2
j_call: TRBJ2-3
cdr3_length: 16
clone_size: .
v_call: TRBV10-3

cdr3_aa: CSVEPVRRYNEQFF
cdr3_nt: TGCAGCGTTGAACCAGTGCGGAGGTACAATGAGCAGTTCTTC
d_call: .
j_call: TRBJ2-1
cdr3_length: 14
clone_size: few
v_call: TRBV29-1

cdr3_aa: CASSFLPGQTYPAGEQYF
cdr3_nt: TGTGCCAGCAGCTTCCTCCCGGGACAGACCTATCCGGCGGGGGAGCAGTACTTC
d_call: .
j_call: TRBJ2-7
cdr3_length: 18
clone_size: .
v_call: TRBV7-2

cdr3_aa: CASSAGRLNEKLFF
cdr3_nt: TGTGCCAGCAGTGCGGGACGGCTTAATGAAAAACTGTTTTTT
d_call: .
j_call: TRBJ1-4
cdr3_length: 14
clone_size: few
v_call: TRBV12-3/TRBV12-4

cdr3_aa: CASSPRSSLGLAGTNEQFF
cdr3_nt: TGTGCCAGCTCACCACGGTCGAGCTTGGGACTAGCGGGAACCAATGAGCAGTTCTTC
d_call: TRBD2
j_call: TRBJ2-1
cdr3_length: 19
clone_size: few
v_call: TRBV18

cdr3_aa: CASSPQRMRPEAFF
cdr3_nt: TGTGCCAGCAGCCCACAAAGGATGAGACCCGAAGCTTTCTTT
d_call: .
j_call: TRBJ1-1
cdr3_length: 14
clone_size: .
v_call: TRBV7-2